Presented here are 9 T cell receptor beta chains from one specimen sequenced in a study of blood T cells in healthy people across ages. The use of a sample-barcoded 5' primer and a J-beta primer mix characterized a second PCR of about 6 to 12 cycles. TCRdb called the 5' RACE reads again in MiXCR, with one record for every CDR3 protein. The data contain some 1.1 million distinct CDR3 sequences, under 40% of them singletons. Sequencing was performed on blood. The source of these receptors is a man aged 18 to 29 in good health.

Many counts were recorded for this clonotype. The chain has TRBV12-3 or TRBV12-4 and TRBJ2-3; TRBD1 is a possible D gene (5 bases). Trimming stripped 5 bases from V and 3 bases from J, with 21 bases between. The CDR3 spans 17 residues. As DNA, the CDR3 is TGTGCCAGCAGTCCAGCCCGGGTCCAAAGGGGTACAGATACGCAGTATTTT. Translating it yields CASSPARVQRGTDTQYF.

This clonotype has a count of ten or more. The chain combines TRBV12-3 or TRBV12-4 with TRBJ1-1; the D gene is possibly TRBD1 (6 bases). With 4 bases removed from V and 1 base from J, the gap between germline ends came to 16 bases. The CDR3 loop spans 16 amino acids. This CDR3 reads CASSSTGRGRNTEAFF. The CDR3, as DNA: TGTGCCAGCAGTTCCACAGGGAGGGGACGGAACACTGAAGCTTTCTTT.

A single count supports this clonotype. The chain links TRBV4-3 to TRBJ1-2; D is possibly TRBD1 (5 bases). The CDR3 spans 18 residues. Germline V lookup: CDR1 LGHNA, CDR2 YSLEER. The ends were cut back, 3 bases at V and 5 bases at J, with 25 bases in the middle. CDR3 DNA: TGCGCCAGCAGCCATGACTTGCCGGGGCGGACTATACCGTATGGCTACACCTTC. It is translated as CASSHDLPGRTIPYGYTF.

The chain carries TRBV6-6 and TRBJ1-5; D remains ambiguous. The germline CDR1 and CDR2 sequences are MNHNY and SVGAGI (reference sequence). The V end lost 5 bases, the J end lost 3 bases, and 17 bases lay between the germline ends. This CDR3 comprises 16 residues. The CDR3 coding sequence is TGTGCCAGCAGTCTAGGGTCCCTAGGCCTCAATCAGCCCCAGCATTTT. Amino acid sequence: CASSLGSLGLNQPQHF.

This chain joins TRBV10-3 and TRBJ2-2, with D maybe TRBD2 (6 bases). In germline, CDR1 is ENHRY, CDR2 SYGVKD. This CDR3 is 14 amino acids long. The V end lost 10 bases, the J end lost 1 base, and 13 bases lay between the germline ends. The DNA of the CDR3 is TGTGCCACAGGCACGGGGGTGAACACCGGGGAGCTGTTTTTT. Protein sequence: CATGTGVNTGELFF.

CDR3 DNA sequence: TGTGCCATCAGTGAGTCCCCCGGGCAGACAGACAATCAGCCCCAGCATTTT. Protein product: CAISESPGQTDNQPQHF. The J gene is TRBJ1-5, the V gene TRBV10-3, with D perhaps matching TRBD1 (5 bases). CDR1 ENHRY and CDR2 SYGVKD come from the germline V gene. Trimming took 0 bases from V and 3 from J, leaving 15 bases between them. The CDR3 runs to 17 residues.

The table lists this clonotype with many counts. V usage is TRBV21-1 and J usage is TRBJ2-1; the table's D call, TRBD1, has no DNA check behind it. TRBV21-1 is described as a pseudogene. This CDR3 is built from 15 residues. As DNA, the CDR3 is TGTGCCAGTCTAAAGTGGGCTCCCACACACAATGAGCAGTTCTTC. Its protein product is CASLKWAPTHNEQFF.

This clonotype appeared a few times. This chain connects TRBV6-2 or TRBV6-3 to TRBJ2-4; TRBD2 agrees at 7 bases. Losses at the gene ends were 2 bases for V and 4 bases for J; bases not matched to a gene: 11. Germline lookup yields CDR1 MNHEY and CDR2 SVGEGT. The CDR3 is made up of 17 amino acids. The CDR3 bases are TGTGCCAGCAGTTACCACCGGGGGGACCGGATTAAAAACATTCAGTACTTC. Translated, it gives CASSYHRGDRIKNIQYF.

The chain links TRBV6-5 to TRBJ2-7; 8 nucleotides line up with TRBD2. The CDR3 loop spans 13 amino acids. V was pared by 8 bases and J by 3 bases, with 6 bases of the junction left unmatched. Germline assignment: CDR1 MNHEY and CDR2 SVGAGI. DNA for the CDR3: TGTGCCAGCCAACGGGGGGGCAACTACGAGCAGTACTTC. Protein sequence: CASQRGGNYEQYF.